This T cell receptor beta chain was identified in a study of T-cell reconstitution after alpha-beta-depleted transplantation in children. Study-wide findings and caveats: Newly produced T cells mostly provided counts and TCRbeta diversity after one year, as hyperexpanded clones declined. Elevated TCRbeta diversity at day 60 was traced, in some patients, to surviving recipient T cells and thymic progenitors. About two months after transplant, alpha-beta T cells reportedly came from several hundred expanded graft clones.

For TCRbeta, the library was prepared with unique molecular identifiers. Each CDR3 protein gets one entry after TCRdb re-called the PCR reads with MiXCR. The profile shows approximately 300,000 distinct CDR3 sequences, nearly 8% of them singletons. The ends were cut back, 1 base at V and 0 bases at J, with 4 bases in the middle. Looked up from germline, CDR1 is DFQATT and CDR2 is SNEGSKA (reference sequence). The CDR3 spans 13 residues. This clonotype was seen many times. Its antigen is not known. The specimen was peripheral blood, collected 360 days after TCRalphabeta/CD19-depleted stem cell transplant. The clonotype was recovered from a female patient between 2 and 15 years old who had a stem cell transplant for Fanconi anemia, so the T cells may come from the graft donor. The rearrangement joins TRBV20-1 to TRBJ1-5; D gene unclear. This chain's CDR3 is CSARGDSNQPQHF. In DNA, the CDR3 is TGCAGTGCTAGAGGGGATAGCAATCAGCCCCAGCATTTT.